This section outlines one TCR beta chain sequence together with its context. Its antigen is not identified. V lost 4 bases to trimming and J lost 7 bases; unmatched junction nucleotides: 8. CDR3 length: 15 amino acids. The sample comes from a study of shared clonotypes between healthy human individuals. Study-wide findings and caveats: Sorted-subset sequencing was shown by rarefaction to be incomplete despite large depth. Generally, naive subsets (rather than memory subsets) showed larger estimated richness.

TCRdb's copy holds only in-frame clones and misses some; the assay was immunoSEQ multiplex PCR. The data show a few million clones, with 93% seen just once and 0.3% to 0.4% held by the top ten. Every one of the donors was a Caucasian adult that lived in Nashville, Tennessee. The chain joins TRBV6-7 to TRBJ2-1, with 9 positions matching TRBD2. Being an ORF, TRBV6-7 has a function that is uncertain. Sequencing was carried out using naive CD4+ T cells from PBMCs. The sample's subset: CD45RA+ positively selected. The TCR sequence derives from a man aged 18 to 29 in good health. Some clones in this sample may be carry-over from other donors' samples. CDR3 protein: CASSCPSGTCNEQFF. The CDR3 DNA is TGTGCCAGCAGTTGCCCTAGCGGGACATGTAATGAGCAGTTCTTC.